A single sample is the source of the 26 T cell receptor gamma chains below, sequenced in a study of gammadelta T cells in human blood. TCRdb reanalysed the RT-PCR reads via CATT. The sample has approximately 120 gamma-chain clones; approximately 64% are singletons. Sequenced material: non-Vgamma9Vdelta2 gamma-delta T cells from cord blood. The receptors shown here come from a newborn.

Worth noting for this clone: A far more abundant clone sits one base away, making this likely a read error. Within the sample, other DNA sequences also encode this same CDR3. This chain uses TRGV3 with TRGJP2. Germline V gene sequence: CDR1 VTNTFY, CDR2 YDVSTARD (reference sequence). The CDR3 loop spans 15 amino acids. This CDR3 is CATWDSLCSDWIKTF. The DNA for the CDR3 is TGTGCCACCTGGGACAGCCTTTGTAGTGATTGGATCAAGACTTTT.

To note about this clone: It is likely a read error: a sequence one base away is far more abundant. The chain recombines TRGV5 with TRGJ1 or TRGJ2. This CDR3 contains 13 residues. Per germline, CDR1 VINAFY and CDR2 YDVSNSKD. The CDR3 DNA follows: TGTGCCACCCGGGACAGGCCCGCAAGGAAGAAACTCTTT. This gives the protein CATRDRPARKKLF.

By sample fraction, this clone is large. This chain connects TRGV3 to TRGJP2. The CDR3 contains 15 residues. V lost 0 bases, J lost 3 bases, and 4 bases stayed unmatched. Germline values: CDR1 VTNTFY, CDR2 YDVSTARD (reference sequence). CDR3 residues: CATWDRPGSDWIKTF. The CDR3 DNA sequence: TGTGCCACCTGGGACAGGCCGGGTAGTGATTGGATCAAGACGTTT.

As to this clone: A far larger clone is a single base away, which makes a read error likely. The chain links TRGV8 to TRGJ1 or TRGJ2. Germline loops: CDR1 VENAVY, CDR2 YDSYNSRV. The CDR3 length is 12 residues. The DNA of the CDR3 is TGTGCCACCTGGGATGGTTATTATAAGAACCTCTTT. Translating it yields CATWDGYYKNLF.

Relative to its sample, this clone is hyperexpanded (1% or more). The genes are TRGV10 and TRGJP1. TRGV10 is placed among ORFs of uncertain function. V shed 11 bases and J 1 base; nucleotides not matched to a gene: 8. The CDR3 runs 14 residues. For the CDR3, the DNA is TGTGCTGCGCCTCCTGGTACCACTGGTTGGTTCAAGATATTT. It codes for CAAPPGTTGWFKIF.

For this clone: This sequence is one base from a far larger clone and is likely a read error. The chain is built from TRGV10 and TRGJP1. TRGV10 is treated as an ORF (open reading frame) with a function not yet certain. This CDR3 has 17 residues. V trimming: 8 bases; J trimming: 0 bases; junction bases outside the gene matches: 13. CDR3 amino acids: CAAWDPSTYTTGWFKIF. In nucleotides, the CDR3 is TGTGCTGCGTGGGATCCCAGTACTTATACCACTGGTTGGTTCAAGATATTT.

With respect to this clone: A far larger clone is one base from this, pointing to a likely read error. Other DNA sequences in the same sample also yield this CDR3. The gene calls are TRGV10 and TRGJP2. Being an ORF, TRGV10 has a function that is uncertain. The CDR3 runs 14 residues. CDR3 DNA: TGTGCCGCGTGGGCCGATAGTAGTGATTGGATCAAGACGTTT. It yields the protein CAAWADSSDWIKTF.

On this clone: A far larger clone is just one base off, so this is likely a read error. The J gene is TRGJ1 or TRGJ2, the V gene TRGV8. In germline, CDR1 is VENAVY, CDR2 YDSYNSRV. J lost 3 bases, V lost 7 bases, and 6 bases had no gene match. CDR3 size: 12 residues. CDR3 residues: CATCDGYYKKLF. The CDR3 nucleotides are TGTGCCACCTGTGATGGTTATTATAAGAAACTCTTT.

This clone showed up just once. A far larger clone is one base from this, pointing to a likely read error. The chain employs TRGV4 and TRGJP2. CDR3 length: 15 residues. Trimming cost V 6 bases and J 4 bases; bases outside gene matches: 11. Per the germline V gene, CDR1 is EGSTGY and CDR2 is YDSYTSSV. The CDR3 loop is CATWKRRDSDWIKTF. DNA of the CDR3: TGTGCCACCTGGAAAAGGAGGGATAGTGATTGGATCAAGACGTTT.

On this clone itself: With a far larger clone one base away, a read error is the likely cause. The genes are TRGV10 and TRGJP1. TRGV10 is labeled an ORF, and its function is uncertain. The CDR3 spans 14 residues. J was trimmed by 1 base and V by 11 bases; bases with no gene match: 8. CDR3 sequence: CAAPPCTTGWFKIF. CDR3 in DNA: TGTGCTGCGCCTCCTTGTACCACTGGTTGGTTCAAGATATTT.

The count of this clone is one. A far larger clone is just one base off, so this is likely a read error. The same CDR3 can be traced to other DNA sequences in this sample. The chain recombines TRGV3 with TRGJ1 or TRGJ2. The CDR3 is made up of 12 amino acids. CDR1 is VTNTFY, CDR2 YDVSTARD, per germline (reference sequence). CDR3 protein: CATWANYYKKLF. The CDR3 DNA reads TGCGCCACCTGGGCGAATTATTATAAGAAACTCTTT.

The V call is TRGV9, the J call TRGJP. The CDR3 contains 16 residues. From germline, CDR1 is GITISATS and CDR2 ISYDGTV (reference sequence). Unmatched junction bases numbered 2, after V lost 0 bases and J lost 6 bases. The DNA for the CDR3 is TGTGCCTTGTGGGAGGTGAGAGAGTTGGGCAAAAAAATCAAGGTATTT. It specifies CALWEVRELGKKIKVF.

To note about this clone: This likely reflects a read error, since a far larger clone is one base away. V is TRGV2 and J is TRGJ1 or TRGJ2. This CDR3 spans 16 amino acids. Germline V CDR1 and CDR2: EGSNGY, YDSYNSKV. CDR3 loop: CATWDGLTKNYYNKLF. CDR3 in DNA: TGTGCCACCTGGGACGGGCTTACTAAGAATTATTATAATAAACTCTTT.

In regard to this clone: A far larger clone differs by one base, so this is likely a read error. The V and J genes are TRGV8 and TRGJ1 or TRGJ2. This CDR3 has 12 residues. Germline CDR1 reads VENAVY; CDR2 reads YDSYNSRV. Written as DNA, the CDR3 is TGTGCCACCTGGGATGGTTATTACAAGAAACTCTTT. It codes for CATWDGYYKKLF.

As for this clone: A read error is likely here: a far larger clone is one base away. V and J are TRGV4 and TRGJP2. V trimming: 9 bases; J trimming: 2 bases; junction bases outside the gene matches: 9. This CDR3 contains 14 residues. CDR1 EGSTGY and CDR2 YDSYTSSV come from the germline V gene. CDR3 nucleotides: TGTGCCACCCGGGCCCAAAGTAGTGATTGGATCAAGACGTTT. Translating it yields CATRAQSSDWIKTF.

Worth noting for this clone: Only one base separates this from a far larger clonotype, so it likely reflects a read error. The rearrangement links TRGV3 to TRGJ1 or TRGJ2. From germline, CDR1 is VTNTFY and CDR2 YDVSTARD (reference sequence). The CDR3 sequence is 12 residues long. The CDR3 region has the DNA TGTGCCACCTGGGCGAATTATTATAAGAACCTCTTT. Protein product: CATWANYYKNLF.

In regard to this clone: A far more abundant clone sits one base away, making this likely a read error. The chain has TRGV10 and TRGJP1. TRGV10 belongs to the ORF category, with a function that is uncertain. This CDR3 is built from 17 residues. The DNA of the CDR3 is TGTGCTGCGTGGGATCCCAGTCCTTATACCACTGGTTGGTTAAAGATATTT. Encoded protein: CAAWDPSPYTTGWLKIF.

In this sample, this clone is hyperexpanded. The rearrangement uses TRGV9 and TRGJ1 or TRGJ2. The germline CDR1 and CDR2 sequences are GITISATS and ISYDGTV (reference sequence). The CDR3 totals 14 residues. The J segment lost 5 bases and the V segment lost 0 bases, leaving 7 bases of the junction unmatched. CDR3 sequence (DNA): TGTGCCTTGTGGGAGGTGCGAGGAAATTATAAGAAACTCTTT. It specifies CALWEVRGNYKKLF.

This clone is hyperexpanded (1% or more) within its sample. The V gene is TRGV3, the J gene TRGJ1 or TRGJ2. With V trimmed by 0 bases and J by 10 bases, 9 bases remained unmatched. CDR1 and CDR2 from the germline V gene are VTNTFY and YDVSTARD (reference sequence). This CDR3 has 13 residues. This CDR3 is CATWDRPARKKLF. CDR3 DNA: TGTGCCACCTGGGACAGGCCCGCAAGGAAGAAACTCTTT.

V gene TRGV2 combines with J gene TRGJP2. Germline V lookup: CDR1 EGSNGY, CDR2 YDSYNSKV. The CDR3 is made up of 29 amino acids. The J segment lost 20 bases and the V segment lost 0 bases, leaving 63 bases of the junction unmatched. CDR3 loop: CATWDGRRWIKTYAKGTRLIVTSPAGKTF. The DNA of the CDR3 is TGTGCCACCTGGGACGGGCGTCGTTGGATCAAGACGTATGCAAAAGGGACTAGGCTCATAGTAACTTCGCCTGCAGGGAAAACGTTT.

Remarks on this clone: A far larger clone is only one base removed, so a read error is likely. The rearrangement uses TRGV4 and TRGJ1 or TRGJ2. The CDR3 is 12 residues long. CDR1 and CDR2 (germline): EGSTGY, YDSYTSSV. CDR3 bases: TGTGCCACCTGTGATGGGCATTATAAGAAACTCTTT. This sequence encodes CATCDGHYKKLF.

A remark on this clone: With a far larger clone one base away, a read error is the likely cause. The chain links TRGV2 to TRGJ1 or TRGJ2. Germline loops: CDR1 EGSNGY, CDR2 YDSYNSKV. The junction had 9 bases not matched to a gene; V was cut back by 0 bases and J by 10 bases. There are 13 residues in the CDR3. Here the CDR3 reads CATWDGPARKKLF. The CDR3 region has the DNA TGTGCCACCTGGGACGGGCCCGCAAGGAAGAAACTCTTT.

To note about this clone: A far larger clone is off by one base, so a read error is likely. The chain couples TRGV10 to TRGJP1. TRGV10 is sorted into the ORF group, with uncertain function. Trimming took 11 bases from V and 1 from J; bases not matched to a gene: 8. The CDR3 runs 14 residues. CDR3 loop: CAAPPSTTGWFKIF. CDR3 in DNA: TGTGCTGCGCCTCCTAGTACCACTGGTTGGTTCAAGATATTT.

On this clone itself: This probably arose from a read error, given a far larger clone one base away. The J gene is TRGJ1 or TRGJ2, the V gene TRGV4. Germline V gene data show CDR1 as EGSTGY and CDR2 as YDSYTSSV. CDR3 length: 12 residues. The CDR3 here is CAIWDGHYKKLF. The DNA for the CDR3 is TGTGCCATCTGGGATGGGCATTATAAGAAACTCTTT.

Comments on this clone: The likely explanation is a read error, given a far larger clone one base away. The sample contains more than one DNA sequence encoding this CDR3. The rearrangement uses TRGV4 and TRGJP2. CDR3 length: 15 residues. CDR1 EGSTGY and CDR2 YDSYTSSV come from the germline V gene. CDR3 in amino acids: CATWERRDSDWIKTF. The CDR3 DNA follows: TGTGCCACCTGGGAAAGGAGGGATAGTGATTGGATCAAGACATTT.

With respect to this clone: A far larger clone differs by one base, so this is likely a read error. This chain links TRGV10 with TRGJP2. TRGV10 is labeled an ORF, and its function is uncertain. After removal of 11 bases from V and 8 bases from J, the junction contained 3 bases not matched to a gene. This CDR3 comprises 10 residues. CDR3 DNA: TGTGCTGCGGGGGATTGGATCAAGACGTTT. Translation gives CAAGDWIKTF.